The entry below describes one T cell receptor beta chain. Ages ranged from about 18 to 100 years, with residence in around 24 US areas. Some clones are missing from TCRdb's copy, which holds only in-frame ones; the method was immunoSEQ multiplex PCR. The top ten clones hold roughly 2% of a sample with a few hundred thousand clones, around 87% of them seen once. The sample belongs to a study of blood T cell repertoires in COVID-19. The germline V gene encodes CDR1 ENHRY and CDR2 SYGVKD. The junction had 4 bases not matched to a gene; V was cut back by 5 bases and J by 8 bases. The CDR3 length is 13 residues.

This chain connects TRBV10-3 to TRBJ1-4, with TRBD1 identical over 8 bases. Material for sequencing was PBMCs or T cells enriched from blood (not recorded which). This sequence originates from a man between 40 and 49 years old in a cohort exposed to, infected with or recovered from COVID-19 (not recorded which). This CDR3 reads CAISPGQDEKLFF. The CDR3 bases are TGTGCCATCAGTCCGGGACAGGACGAAAAACTGTTTTTT.